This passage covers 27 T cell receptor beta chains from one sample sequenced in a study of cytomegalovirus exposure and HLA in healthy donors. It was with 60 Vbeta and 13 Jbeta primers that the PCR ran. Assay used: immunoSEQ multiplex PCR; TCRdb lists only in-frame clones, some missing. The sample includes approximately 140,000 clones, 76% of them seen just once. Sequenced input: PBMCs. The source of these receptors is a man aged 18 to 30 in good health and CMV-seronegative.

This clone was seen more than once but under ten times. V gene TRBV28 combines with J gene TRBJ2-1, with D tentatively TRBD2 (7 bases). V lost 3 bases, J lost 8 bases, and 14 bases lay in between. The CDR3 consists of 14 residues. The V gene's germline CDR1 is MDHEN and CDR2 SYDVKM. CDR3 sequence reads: CASSFVGGRDEQFF. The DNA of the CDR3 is TGTGCCAGCAGTTTTGTCGGGGGGCGGGATGAGCAGTTCTTC.

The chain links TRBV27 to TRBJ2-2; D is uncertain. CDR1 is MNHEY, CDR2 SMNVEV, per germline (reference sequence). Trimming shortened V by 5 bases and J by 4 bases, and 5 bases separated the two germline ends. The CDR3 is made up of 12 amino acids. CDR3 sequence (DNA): TGTGCCAGCAGTCCCCTCACCGGGGAGCTGTTTTTT. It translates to CASSPLTGELFF.

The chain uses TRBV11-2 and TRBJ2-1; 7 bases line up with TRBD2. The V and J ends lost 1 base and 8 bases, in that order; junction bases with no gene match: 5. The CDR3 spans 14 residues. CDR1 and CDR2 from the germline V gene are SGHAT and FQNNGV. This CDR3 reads CASSLGSRGDEQFF. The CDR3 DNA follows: TGTGCCAGCAGCTTAGGTAGCCGGGGGGATGAGCAGTTCTTC.

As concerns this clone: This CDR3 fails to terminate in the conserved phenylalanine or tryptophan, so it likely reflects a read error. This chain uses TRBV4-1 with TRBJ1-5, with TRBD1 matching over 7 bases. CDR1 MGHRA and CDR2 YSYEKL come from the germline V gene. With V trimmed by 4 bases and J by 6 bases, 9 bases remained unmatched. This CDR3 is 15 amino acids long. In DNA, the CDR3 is TGCGCCAGCAGCCCGATACAGGGGAAAGGTCAGCCCCAGCATCTT. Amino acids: CASSPIQGKGQPQHL.

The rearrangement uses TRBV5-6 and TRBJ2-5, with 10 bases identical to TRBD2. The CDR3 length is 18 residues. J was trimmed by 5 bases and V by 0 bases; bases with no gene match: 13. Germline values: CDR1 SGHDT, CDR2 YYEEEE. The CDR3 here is CASSLAVSAGGPLETQYF. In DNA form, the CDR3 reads TGTGCCAGCAGCTTGGCCGTGTCAGCGGGGGGGCCTTTGGAGACCCAGTACTTC.

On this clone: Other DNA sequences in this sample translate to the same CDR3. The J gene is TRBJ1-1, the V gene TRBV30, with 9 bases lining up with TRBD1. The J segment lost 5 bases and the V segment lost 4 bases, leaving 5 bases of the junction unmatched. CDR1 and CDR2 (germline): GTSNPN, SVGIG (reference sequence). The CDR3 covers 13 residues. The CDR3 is CAWTDRGKTEAFF. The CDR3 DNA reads TGTGCCTGGACCGACAGGGGGAAAACTGAAGCTTTCTTT. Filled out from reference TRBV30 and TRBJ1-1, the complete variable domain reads SQTIHQWPATLVQPVGSPLSLECTVEGTSNPNLYWYRQAAGRGLQLLFYSVGIGQISSEVPQNLSASRPQDRQFILSSKKLLLSDSGFYLCAWTDRGKTEAFFGQGTRLTVV.

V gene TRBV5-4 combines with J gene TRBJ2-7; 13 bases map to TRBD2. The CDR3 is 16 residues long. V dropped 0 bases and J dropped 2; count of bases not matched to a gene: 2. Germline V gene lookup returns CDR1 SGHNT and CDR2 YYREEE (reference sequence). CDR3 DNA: TGTGCCAGCAGCTTGGGGGGGACTAGCGGGACCTACGAGCAGTACTTC. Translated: CASSLGGTSGTYEQYF.

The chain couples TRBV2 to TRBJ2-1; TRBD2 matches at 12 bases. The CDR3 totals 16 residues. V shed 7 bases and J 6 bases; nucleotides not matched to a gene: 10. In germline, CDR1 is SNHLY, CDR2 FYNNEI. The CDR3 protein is CASTRKTSGRFNEQFF. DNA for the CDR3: TGTGCCAGCACCAGAAAGACTAGCGGGAGATTCAATGAGCAGTTCTTC.

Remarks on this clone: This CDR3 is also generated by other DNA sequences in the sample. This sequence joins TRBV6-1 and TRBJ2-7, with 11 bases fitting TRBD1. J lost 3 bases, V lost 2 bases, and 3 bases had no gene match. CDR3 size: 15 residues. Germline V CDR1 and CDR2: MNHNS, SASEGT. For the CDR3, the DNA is TGTGCCAGCAGTGAAAGTGGGACAGGGGGCTACGAGCAGTACTTC. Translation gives CASSESGTGGYEQYF.

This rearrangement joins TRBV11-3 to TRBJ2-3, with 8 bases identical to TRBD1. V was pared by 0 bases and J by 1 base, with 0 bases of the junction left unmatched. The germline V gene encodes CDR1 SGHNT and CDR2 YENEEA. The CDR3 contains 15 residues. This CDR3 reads CASSLEQGGTDTQYF. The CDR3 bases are TGTGCCAGCAGCTTAGAACAGGGGGGCACAGATACGCAGTATTTT.

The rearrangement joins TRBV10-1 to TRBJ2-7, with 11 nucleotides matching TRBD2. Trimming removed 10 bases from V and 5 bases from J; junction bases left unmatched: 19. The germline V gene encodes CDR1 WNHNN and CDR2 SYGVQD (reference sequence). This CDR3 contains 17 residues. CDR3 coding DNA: TGCGCCACCCTACCACTAGCGGGAGCCCACCTGGTCCACGAGCAGTACTTC. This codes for CATLPLAGAHLVHEQYF.

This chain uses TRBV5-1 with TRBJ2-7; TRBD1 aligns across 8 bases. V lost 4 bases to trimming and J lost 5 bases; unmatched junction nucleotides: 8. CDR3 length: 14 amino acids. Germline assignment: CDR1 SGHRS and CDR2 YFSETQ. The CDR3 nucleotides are TGCGCCAGCAGCGCGACAGGGGTGTTGAACGAGCAGTACTTC. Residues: CASSATGVLNEQYF.

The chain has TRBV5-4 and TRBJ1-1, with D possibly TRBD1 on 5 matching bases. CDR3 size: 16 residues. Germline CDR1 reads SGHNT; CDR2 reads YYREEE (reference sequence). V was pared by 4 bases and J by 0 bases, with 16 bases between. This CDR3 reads CASSPPGLSMNTEAFF. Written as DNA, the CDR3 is TGTGCCAGCAGCCCTCCGGGACTCAGCATGAACACTGAAGCTTTCTTT.

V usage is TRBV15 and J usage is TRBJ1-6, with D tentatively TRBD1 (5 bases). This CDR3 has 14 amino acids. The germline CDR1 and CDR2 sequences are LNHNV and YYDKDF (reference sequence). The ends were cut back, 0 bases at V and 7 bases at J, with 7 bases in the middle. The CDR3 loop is CATSRDPGNSPLHF. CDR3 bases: TGTGCCACCAGCAGAGATCCAGGGAATTCACCCCTCCACTTT.

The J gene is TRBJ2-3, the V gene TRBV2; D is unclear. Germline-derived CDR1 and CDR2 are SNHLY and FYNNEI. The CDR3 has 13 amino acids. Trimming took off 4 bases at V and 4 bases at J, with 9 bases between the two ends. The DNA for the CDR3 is TGTGCCAGCAGTGGGCCCGCCGCAGATACGCAGTATTTT. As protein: CASSGPAADTQYF.

The CDR3 nucleotides are TGTGCCAGCAGCTCACGGACTAGCGGGAGTTCCTACAATGAGCAGTTCTTC. The encoded protein is CASSSRTSGSSYNEQFF. This sequence joins TRBV7-9 and TRBJ2-1; 13 bases agree with TRBD2. CDR1 is SEHNR and CDR2 is FQNEAQ in the germline V gene (reference sequence). This CDR3 is built from 17 residues. With 4 bases clipped from V and 1 base from J, the junction kept 4 bases outside the gene matches.

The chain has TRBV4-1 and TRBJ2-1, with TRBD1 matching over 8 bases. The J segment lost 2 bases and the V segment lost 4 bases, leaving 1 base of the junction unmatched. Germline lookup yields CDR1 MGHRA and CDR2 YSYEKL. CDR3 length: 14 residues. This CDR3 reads CASSPGGTYNEQFF. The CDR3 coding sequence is TGCGCCAGCAGCCCAGGGGGCACCTACAATGAGCAGTTCTTC.

The CDR3: CASSRGQGTQYF. For the CDR3, the DNA is TGTGCCAGCAGCCGGGGACAGGGGACGCAGTATTTT. This chain uses TRBV7-8 with TRBJ2-3, with 10 bases fitting TRBD1. The CDR3 has 12 residues. Losses at the gene ends were 5 bases for V and 9 bases for J; bases not matched to a gene: 2. In germline, CDR1 is SGHVS, CDR2 FQNEAQ.

Here the CDR3 reads CASRQTSGRPLAEQFF. The CDR3 DNA reads TGTGCCAGCAGGCAGACTAGCGGGAGGCCTCTGGCTGAGCAGTTCTTC. V usage is TRBV7-2 and J usage is TRBJ2-1; TRBD2 matches at 13 bases. After removal of 6 bases from V and 9 bases from J, the junction contained 11 bases not matched to a gene. Per germline, CDR1 SGHTA and CDR2 FQGNSA. This CDR3 contains 16 residues.

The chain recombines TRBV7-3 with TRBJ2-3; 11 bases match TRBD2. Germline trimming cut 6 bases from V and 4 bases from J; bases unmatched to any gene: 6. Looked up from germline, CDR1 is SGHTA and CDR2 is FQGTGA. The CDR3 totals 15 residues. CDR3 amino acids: CASSLAGGGADTQYF. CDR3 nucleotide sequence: TGTGCCAGCAGTCTAGCGGGAGGAGGCGCAGATACGCAGTATTTT.

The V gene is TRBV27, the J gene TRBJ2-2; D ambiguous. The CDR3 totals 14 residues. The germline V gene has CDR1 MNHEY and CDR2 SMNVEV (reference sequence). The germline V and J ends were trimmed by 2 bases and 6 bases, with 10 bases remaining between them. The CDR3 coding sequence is TGTGCCAGCAGTTTAGATGGAGTTTCCGGGGAGCTGTTTTTT. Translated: CASSLDGVSGELFF.

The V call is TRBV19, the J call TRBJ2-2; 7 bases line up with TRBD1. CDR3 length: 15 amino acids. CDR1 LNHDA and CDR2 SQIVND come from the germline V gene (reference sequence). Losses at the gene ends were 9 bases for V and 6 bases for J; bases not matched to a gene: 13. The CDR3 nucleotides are TGTGCCAGCCAAGGGCAGACAGGGATAGCCGGGGAGCTGTTTTTT. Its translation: CASQGQTGIAGELFF.

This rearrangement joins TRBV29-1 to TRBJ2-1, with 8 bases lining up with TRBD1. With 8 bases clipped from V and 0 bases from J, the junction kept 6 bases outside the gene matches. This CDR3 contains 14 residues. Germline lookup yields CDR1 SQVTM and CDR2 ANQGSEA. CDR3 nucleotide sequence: TGCAGCACCCGGACAGGGAGCTCCTACAATGAGCAGTTCTTC. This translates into CSTRTGSSYNEQFF.

This CDR3 reads CASSPTPGQGRDEQYF. The CDR3 DNA follows: TGTGCCAGTAGTCCTACACCGGGACAGGGGAGGGACGAGCAGTACTTC. J is TRBJ2-7 and V is TRBV19; 10 bases map to TRBD1. Germline values: CDR1 LNHDA, CDR2 SQIVND (reference sequence). V lost 5 bases to trimming and J lost 5 bases; unmatched junction nucleotides: 12. The CDR3 loop spans 16 amino acids.

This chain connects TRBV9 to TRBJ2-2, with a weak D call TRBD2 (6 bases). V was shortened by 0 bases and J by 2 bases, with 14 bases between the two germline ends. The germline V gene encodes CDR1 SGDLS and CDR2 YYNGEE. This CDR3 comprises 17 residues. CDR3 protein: CASSVDMRLDNTGELFF. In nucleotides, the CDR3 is TGTGCCAGCAGCGTAGATATGAGACTAGACAACACCGGGGAGCTGTTTTTT.

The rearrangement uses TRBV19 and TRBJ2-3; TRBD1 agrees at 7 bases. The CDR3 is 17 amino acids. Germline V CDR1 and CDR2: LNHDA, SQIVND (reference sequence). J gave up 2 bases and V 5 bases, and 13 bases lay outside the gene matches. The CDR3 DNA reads TGTGCCAGTAGTCGAAACGACAGGGCGGGCTTCACAGATACGCAGTATTTT. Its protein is CASSRNDRAGFTDTQYF.

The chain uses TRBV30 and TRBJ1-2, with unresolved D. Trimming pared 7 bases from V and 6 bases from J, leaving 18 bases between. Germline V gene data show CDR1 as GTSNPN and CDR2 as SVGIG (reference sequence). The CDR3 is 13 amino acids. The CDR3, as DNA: TGTGCCTTTACGAGAGGGAACTCCGATGGCTACACCTTC. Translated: CAFTRGNSDGYTF.